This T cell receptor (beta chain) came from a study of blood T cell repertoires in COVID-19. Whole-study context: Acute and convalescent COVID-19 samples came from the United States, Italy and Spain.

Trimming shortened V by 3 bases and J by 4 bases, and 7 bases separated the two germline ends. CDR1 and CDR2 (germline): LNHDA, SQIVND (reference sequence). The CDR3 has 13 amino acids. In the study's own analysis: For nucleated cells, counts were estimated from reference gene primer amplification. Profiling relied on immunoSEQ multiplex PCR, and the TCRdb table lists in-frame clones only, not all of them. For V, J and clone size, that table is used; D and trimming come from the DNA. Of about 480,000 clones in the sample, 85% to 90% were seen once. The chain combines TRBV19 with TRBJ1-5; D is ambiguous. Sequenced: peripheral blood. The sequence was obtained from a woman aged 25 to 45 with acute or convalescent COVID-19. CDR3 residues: CASSMSRNQPQHF. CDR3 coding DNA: TGTGCCAGTAGTATGTCGAGAAATCAGCCCCAGCATTTT.